This T cell receptor beta chain was documented in a study of shared clonotypes between healthy human individuals. The method was immunoSEQ multiplex PCR; TCRdb's version includes in-frame clones alone and lacks a portion of them. The sample has 2 million to 3 million clones; approximately 93% are singletons. The table lists this clone with a count of one. CDR1 is MNHEY, CDR2 SVGAGI, per germline. This CDR3 has 16 residues. The V and J ends lost 0 bases and 4 bases, in that order; junction bases with no gene match: 5. The chain has TRBV6-5 and TRBJ2-7; 11 bases map to TRBD2. Sequenced sample: naive CD4+ T cells from PBMCs. Described subset: CD45RA+ positively selected. The clonotype was recovered from a man aged 18 to 35 in good health. Some clones in this sample may be carry-over from other donors' samples. The CDR3 here is CASSYSGLAEEYEQYF. CDR3 nucleotides: TGTGCCAGCAGTTACTCGGGACTAGCGGAAGAGTACGAGCAGTACTTC.